The 9 T cell receptor beta chains presented below share a single source sample, sequenced in a study of cytomegalovirus exposure and HLA in healthy donors. Primers: 60 Vbeta forward and 13 Jbeta reverse. Sequenced by immunoSEQ multiplex PCR; TCRdb stores in-frame clones only, minus some. The table records 110,000 or so clones, 67% of them present only once. Sequenced material: PBMCs. Source of these receptors: a man aged 18 to 29 in good health and CMV-seropositive.

The J gene is TRBJ2-7, the V gene TRBV5-1; 7 positions match TRBD1. Per germline, CDR1 SGHRS and CDR2 YFSETQ. Unmatched junction bases numbered 15, after V lost 4 bases and J lost 2 bases. The CDR3 is made up of 17 amino acids. The CDR3 is CASSLQRQGPIPYEQYF. The CDR3 nucleotides are TGCGCCAGCAGCCTACAAAGACAGGGTCCCATTCCCTACGAGCAGTACTTC.

The chain couples TRBV29-1 to TRBJ2-1; D possibly corresponds to TRBD2 (5 bases). V gave up 7 bases and J gave up 4 bases, with 14 bases separating them. Germline V gene lookup returns CDR1 SQVTM and CDR2 ANQGSEA. The CDR3 has 13 residues. This CDR3 reads CSERRGSYNEQFF. CDR3 nucleotides: TGCAGCGAGAGACGGGGTTCTTACAATGAGCAGTTCTTC.

The chain carries TRBV6-5 and TRBJ1-1; a weak D match, TRBD1 (5 bases). The CDR3 runs 14 residues. Germline loops: CDR1 MNHEY, CDR2 SVGAGI. Trimming pared 2 bases from V and 1 base from J, leaving 8 bases between. The CDR3 region is CASSYPGQNTEAFF. The CDR3 region has the DNA TGTGCCAGCAGTTACCCCGGACAGAACACTGAAGCTTTCTTT.

This clone has just one count. J is TRBJ1-3 and V is TRBV19, with D tentatively TRBD1 (5 bases). There are 13 residues in the CDR3. Per the germline V gene, CDR1 is LNHDA and CDR2 is SQIVND (reference sequence). V shed 1 base and J shed 8 bases, with 9 bases lying between them. DNA of the CDR3: TGTGCCAGTAGTATAGGCGGGACGGACACCATATATTTT. This translates into CASSIGGTDTIYF. The full variable domain, completed using reference TRBV19 and TRBJ1-3, is DGGITQSPKYLFRKEGQNVTLSCEQNLNHDAMYWYRQDPGQGLRLIYYSQIVNDFQKGDIAEGYSVSREKKESFPLTVTSAQKNPTAFYLCASSIGGTDTIYFGEGSWLTVV.

This sequence joins TRBV4-1 and TRBJ2-3, with a possible D match to TRBD2 (6 bases). Per germline, CDR1 MGHRA and CDR2 YSYEKL. There are 14 residues in the CDR3. The V gene lost 0 bases and the J gene lost 6 bases, with 10 bases spanning the gap. The DNA for the CDR3 is TGCGCCAGCAGCCAAGATCCGGGGAGGGATACGCAGTATTTT. Translated: CASSQDPGRDTQYF.

This chain joins TRBV11-2 and TRBJ2-5; D gene uncertain. The CDR3 is 12 amino acids. Looked up from germline, CDR1 is SGHAT and CDR2 is FQNNGV. V was cut by 5 bases and J by 3 bases, with 7 bases left in between. CDR3 sequence (DNA): TGTGCCAGCAGCCTGAGGAAAGAGACCCAGTACTTC. This gives the protein CASSLRKETQYF.

V and J are TRBV11-3 and TRBJ2-3; 9 nucleotides match TRBD2. The CDR3 is 17 residues long. The V gene's germline CDR1 is SGHNT and CDR2 YENEEA. The V segment lost 5 bases and the J segment 2 bases; nucleotides outside the gene matches: 11. CDR3 region: CASSPRRSGGITDTQYF. CDR3 coding DNA: TGTGCCAGCAGCCCCAGAAGGAGCGGGGGGATCACAGATACGCAGTATTTT.

V is TRBV6-5 and J is TRBJ1-1; 7 bases match TRBD1. CDR1 and CDR2 from the germline V gene are MNHEY and SVGAGI. V lost 4 bases and J lost 5; bases outside the gene matches: 7. The CDR3 spans 14 residues. In nucleotides, the CDR3 is TGTGCCAGCAGTTCCAGACAGGGAGGAACTGAAGCTTTCTTT. Its protein product is CASSSRQGGTEAFF.

The table lists this clone with a few counts. The V gene is TRBV27, the J gene TRBJ2-2; D perhaps matches TRBD1 (5 bases). The germline V gene has CDR1 MNHEY and CDR2 SMNVEV (reference sequence). Trimming took off 3 bases at V and 5 bases at J, with 10 bases between the two ends. CDR3 length equals 14 residues. The CDR3 DNA is TGTGCCAGCAGTTTTCAGGGATCGACCGGGGAGCTGTTTTTT. It specifies CASSFQGSTGELFF.